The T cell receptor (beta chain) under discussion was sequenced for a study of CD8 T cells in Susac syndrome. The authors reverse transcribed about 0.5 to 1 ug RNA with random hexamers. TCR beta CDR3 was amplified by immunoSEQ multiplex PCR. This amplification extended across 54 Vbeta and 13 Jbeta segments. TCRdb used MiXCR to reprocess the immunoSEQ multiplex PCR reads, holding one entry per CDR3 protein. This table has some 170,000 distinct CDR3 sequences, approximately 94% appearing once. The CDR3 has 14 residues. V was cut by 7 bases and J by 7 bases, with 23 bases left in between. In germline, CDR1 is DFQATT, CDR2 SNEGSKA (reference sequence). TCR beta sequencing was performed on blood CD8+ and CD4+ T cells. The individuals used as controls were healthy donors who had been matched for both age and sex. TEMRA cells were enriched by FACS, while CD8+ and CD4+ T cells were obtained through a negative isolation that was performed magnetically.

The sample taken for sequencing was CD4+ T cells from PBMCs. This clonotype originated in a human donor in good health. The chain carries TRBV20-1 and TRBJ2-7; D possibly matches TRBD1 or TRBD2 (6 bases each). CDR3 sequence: CSGRGGVGRSEQYF. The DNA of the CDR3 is TGCAGTGGCAGGGGAGGAGTCGGGAGAAGTGAGCAGTACTTC.